This T cell receptor (beta chain) was retrieved from a study of T cells in Graves' hyperthyroidism and ophthalmopathy. Turning to the study itself: At initial diagnosis, before any treatment had begun, peripheral blood was obtained.

Germline values: CDR1 DFQATT, CDR2 SNEGSKA (reference sequence). This CDR3 is 16 amino acids long. Trimming took 5 bases from V and 10 from J; bases not matched to a gene: 17. Amplification of TCR beta CDR3 regions used RNA as the template. The study used the HTBI primer set for a first-round RT-PCR of the TCR CDR3. TCRdb used MiXCR to reprocess the multiplex PCR reads, holding one entry per CDR3 protein. Found here are 300,000 to 400,000 distinct CDR3 sequences, approximately 14% of them singletons; the top ten hold around 25%. This clonotype was detected ten times or more. Absent ophthalmopathy progression within 18 months defined stable Graves' hyperthyroidism. Patients aged 18 to 65 with hyperthyroidism were newly diagnosed, with duration under 2 months. Diagnoses rested on clinical symptoms, serum thyroxine and TRAb, thyroid ultrasound and orbital computed tomography.

Sequenced: blood. The TCR sequence derives from a woman aged 25 to 39 with Graves' hyperthyroidism. The chain recombines TRBV20-1 with TRBJ2-2; the match to TRBD1 covers 9 bases. The CDR3 spells CSAYGQGKLPGKELFF. CDR3 nucleotides: TGCAGTGCTTATGGACAGGGGAAACTACCGGGGAAGGAGCTGTTTTTT.